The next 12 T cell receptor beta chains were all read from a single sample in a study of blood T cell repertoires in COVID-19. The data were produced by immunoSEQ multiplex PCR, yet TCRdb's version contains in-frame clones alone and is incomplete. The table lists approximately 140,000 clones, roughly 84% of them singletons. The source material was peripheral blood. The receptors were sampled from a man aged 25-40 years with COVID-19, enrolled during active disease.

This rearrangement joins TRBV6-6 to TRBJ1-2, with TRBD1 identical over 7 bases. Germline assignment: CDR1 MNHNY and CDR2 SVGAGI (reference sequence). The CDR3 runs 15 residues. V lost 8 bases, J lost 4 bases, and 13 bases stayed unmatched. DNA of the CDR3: TGTGCCAGCCGCGAAACCTCGGACAGGACCTATGGCTACACCTTC. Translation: CASRETSDRTYGYTF.

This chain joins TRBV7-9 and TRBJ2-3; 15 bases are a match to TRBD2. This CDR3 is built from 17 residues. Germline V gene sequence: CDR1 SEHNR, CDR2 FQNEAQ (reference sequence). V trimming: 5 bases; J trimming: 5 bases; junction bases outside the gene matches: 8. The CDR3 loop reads CASSAPGLAGGGDTQYF. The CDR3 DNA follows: TGTGCCAGCAGCGCCCCGGGACTAGCGGGAGGAGGAGATACGCAGTATTTT. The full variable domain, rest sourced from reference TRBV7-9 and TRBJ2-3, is DTGVSQNPRHKITKRGQNVTFRCDPISEHNRLYWYRQTLGQGPEFLTYFQNEAQLEKSRLLSDRFSAERPKGSFSTLEIQRTEQGDSAMYLCASSAPGLAGGGDTQYFGPGTRLTVL.

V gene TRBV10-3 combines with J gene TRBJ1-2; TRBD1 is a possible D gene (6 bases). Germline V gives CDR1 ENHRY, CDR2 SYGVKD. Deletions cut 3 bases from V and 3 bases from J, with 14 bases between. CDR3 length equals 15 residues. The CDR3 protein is CAISEVGQPDYGYTF. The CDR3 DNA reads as TGTGCCATCAGTGAAGTGGGACAACCCGACTATGGCTACACCTTC.

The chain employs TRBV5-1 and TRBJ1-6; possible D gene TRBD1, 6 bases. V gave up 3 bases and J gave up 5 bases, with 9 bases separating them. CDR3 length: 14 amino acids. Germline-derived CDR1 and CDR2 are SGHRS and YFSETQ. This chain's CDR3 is CASSSDRDNSPLHF. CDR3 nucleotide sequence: TGCGCCAGCAGCTCGGACAGAGATAATTCACCCCTCCACTTT.

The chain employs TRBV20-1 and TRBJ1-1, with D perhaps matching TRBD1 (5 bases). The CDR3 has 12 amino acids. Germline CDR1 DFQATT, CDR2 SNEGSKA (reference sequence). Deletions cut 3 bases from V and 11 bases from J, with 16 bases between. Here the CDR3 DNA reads TGCAGTGCTAGTAGGAGGGGAGAAAATGCTTTCTTT. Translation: CSASRRGENAFF.

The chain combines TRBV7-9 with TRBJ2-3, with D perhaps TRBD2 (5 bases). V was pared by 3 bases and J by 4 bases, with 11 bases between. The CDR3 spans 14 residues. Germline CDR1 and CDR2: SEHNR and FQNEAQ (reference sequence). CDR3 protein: CASSLSEGPDTQYF. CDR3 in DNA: TGTGCCAGCAGCTTGAGTGAGGGCCCAGATACGCAGTATTTT.

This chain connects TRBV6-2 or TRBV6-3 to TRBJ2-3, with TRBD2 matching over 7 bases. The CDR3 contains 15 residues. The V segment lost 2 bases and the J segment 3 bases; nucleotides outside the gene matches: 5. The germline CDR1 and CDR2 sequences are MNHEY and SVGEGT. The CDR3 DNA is TGTGCCAGCAGTTACGCGGGAGTAAGTACAGATACGCAGTATTTT. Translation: CASSYAGVSTDTQYF.

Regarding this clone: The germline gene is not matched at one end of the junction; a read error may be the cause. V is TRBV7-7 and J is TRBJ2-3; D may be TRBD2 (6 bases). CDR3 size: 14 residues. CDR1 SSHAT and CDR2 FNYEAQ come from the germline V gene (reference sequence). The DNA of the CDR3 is TGTGCTAGCAGCCGGGGGAACTACCCAGATACGCAGTATTTT. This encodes CASSRGNYPDTQYF.

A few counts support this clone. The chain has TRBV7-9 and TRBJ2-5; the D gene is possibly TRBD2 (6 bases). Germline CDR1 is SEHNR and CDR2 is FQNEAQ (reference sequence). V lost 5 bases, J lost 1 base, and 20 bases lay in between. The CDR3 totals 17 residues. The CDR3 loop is CASSPKEGGTLQETQYF. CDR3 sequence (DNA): TGTGCCAGCAGCCCCAAGGAGGGCGGAACGCTCCAAGAGACCCAGTACTTC.

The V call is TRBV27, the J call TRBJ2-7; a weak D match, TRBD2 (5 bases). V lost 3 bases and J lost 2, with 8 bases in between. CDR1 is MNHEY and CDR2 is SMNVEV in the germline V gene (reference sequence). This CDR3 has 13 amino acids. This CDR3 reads CASSFTEAYEQYF. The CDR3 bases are TGTGCCAGCAGTTTTACGGAGGCCTACGAGCAGTACTTC.

In DNA, the CDR3 is TGTGCCAGCAGCTTAGATCTCGGGAGAATCAACAATGAGCAGTTCTTC. Its translation: CASSLDLGRINNEQFF. The rearrangement joins TRBV11-2 to TRBJ2-1; weak D call: TRBD2 (6 bases). The germline V gene encodes CDR1 SGHAT and CDR2 FQNNGV. Trimming pared 0 bases from V and 5 bases from J, leaving 14 bases between. The CDR3 is made up of 16 amino acids.

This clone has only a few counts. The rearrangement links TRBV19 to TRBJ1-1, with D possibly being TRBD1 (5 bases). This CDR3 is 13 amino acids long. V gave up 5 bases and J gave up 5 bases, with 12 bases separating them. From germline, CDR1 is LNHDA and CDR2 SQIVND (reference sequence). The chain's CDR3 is CASSVRVETEAFF. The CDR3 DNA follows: TGTGCCAGTAGTGTCAGGGTAGAGACTGAAGCTTTCTTT.